This T cell receptor (beta chain) emerged from a study of shared clonotypes between healthy human individuals (TCRdb year 2020). About the full investigation: The cohort included three men and two women between 18 and 49 years of age. The study deeply sequenced blood TCR repertoires of several healthy adults to estimate repertoire size and the extent of clonotype sharing between individuals. To increase sequencing depth and limit assay-specific biases, TCR repertoire library preparation and sequencing were carried out by different laboratories using diverse techniques. Leukapheresis yielded between about 0.85 and 10 billion PBMCs per donor. Study-wide findings and limitations: Only blood was sampled, and tissue TCR repertoires likely differ from those in blood. The genetic and exposure-history diversity represented was limited by the small number of donors. Pairwise subsampling indicated that sequencing depth was expected to affect the degree of clonotype sharing among donors.

The donors were healthy, HIV-negative adults who had no recently reported acute infections or vaccinations. Every donor was a Caucasian adult living in Nashville, Tennessee, USA. For unsorted samples, tens of millions of PBMCs were counted, and genomic DNA was extracted using the QIAamp DNA Blood Mini kit. Blood was collected by leukapheresis, and PBMCs were isolated by Ficoll-Histopaque density gradient centrifugation and then cryopreserved in liquid nitrogen vapor phase. A remark on this clone: This clone's antigen is unknown. Per-base quality was not reported, and no clone a single base away is much larger than it.

Using the deep immunoSEQ assay, TCR CDR3 regions were amplified from genomic DNA by multiplex PCR. For each cell subset, the extracted genomic DNA was distributed evenly across all wells of several immunoSEQ 96-well plates, and each plate served as one replicate. For unsorted PBMC, each replicate PCR was loaded with 250 to 300 ng genomic DNA, equivalent to 30,000 or so T cell genomes. Ten immunoSEQ deep assay plates were used to sequence the unsorted PBMC genomic DNA. Purified libraries were measured with a Qubit 3.0 fluorometer, size-checked on a Bioanalyzer 2100, and measured again with the KAPA Library Quantification kit. Each immunoSEQ 96-well plate was sequenced on its own single-read 150-cycle Illumina NextSeq 550 flow cell. The published analysis was carried out like this. The immunoSEQ output contained only junctional sequences without quality scores, so filtering could not match that applied to full-length reads. Sequences were annotated with PyIR, a Python wrapper for IgBLAST v1.9, using IMGT germline references to assign V/J genes and CDR3. Reads were removed for weak V/J assignments (E-value above 1e-6), missing CDR3, stop codons, out-of-frame junctions, or ambiguous translated residues. A V3J clonotype was defined by an identical inferred V gene, J gene, and CDR3 amino acid sequence. To compute the percentage overlap between repertoires, the number of shared unique clonotypes was divided by the size of the smaller repertoire. Repertoire richness was assessed with RTK rarefaction, the Chao1 estimator, and Recon v2.1 estimates of unobserved clonotypes. Entries here come from immuneACCESS through TCRdb and include only in-frame sequences with V and J called. Some clones fail to appear in such tables; in the studies checked, an unresolved V gene covers under half of the shortfall, and the cause of the remainder is unknown. Clone size and the V and J calls come from that table; the DNA yielded D and trimming. This sample holds 450,000 to 500,000 clones; roughly four fifths were observed only once. The biggest ten clones account for 13% of the sample.

Spanning cysteine to phenylalanine, the CDR3 consists of 15 amino acids. Only the CDR3 DNA is retained, 45 bases long and in frame from the first base. The junction carries 18 bases between V and J, which are trimmed by 5 bases and 4 bases respectively. CDR1 is given as MDHEN and CDR2 as SYDVKM, both from the germline V gene. This TCR was sampled from a woman between 40 and 55 years old in good health. Some clones in this sample may be carry-over from other donors' samples. Material for sequencing was PBMCs. The chain is made from TRBV28 and TRBJ2-7; the D gene is perhaps TRBD1, from 5 matching bases. The DNA sequence is TGTGCCAGCAGTCCCCCCGGCGACAGCTCTTACGAGCAGTACTTC. Translated, it gives CASSPPGDSSYEQYF.